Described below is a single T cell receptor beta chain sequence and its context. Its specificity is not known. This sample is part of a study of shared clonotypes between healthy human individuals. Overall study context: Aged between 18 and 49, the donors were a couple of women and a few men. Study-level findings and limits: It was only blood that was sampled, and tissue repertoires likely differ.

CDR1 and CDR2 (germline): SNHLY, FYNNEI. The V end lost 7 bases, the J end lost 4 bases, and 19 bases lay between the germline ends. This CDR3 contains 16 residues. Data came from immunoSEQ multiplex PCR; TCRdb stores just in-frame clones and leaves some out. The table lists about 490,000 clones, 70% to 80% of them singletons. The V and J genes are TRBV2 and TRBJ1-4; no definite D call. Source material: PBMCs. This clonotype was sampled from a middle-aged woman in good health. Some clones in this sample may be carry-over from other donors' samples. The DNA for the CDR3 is TGTGCCAGCACGAGGGCAGAGGGCCGGAATAATGAAAAACTGTTTTTT. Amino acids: CASTRAEGRNNEKLFF. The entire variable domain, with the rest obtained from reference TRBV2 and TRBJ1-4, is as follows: EPEVTQTPSHQVTQMGQEVILRCVPISNHLYFYWYRQILGQKVEFLVSFYNNEISEKSEIFDDQFSVERPDGSNFTLKIRSTKLEDSAMYFCASTRAEGRNNEKLFFGSGTQLSVL.